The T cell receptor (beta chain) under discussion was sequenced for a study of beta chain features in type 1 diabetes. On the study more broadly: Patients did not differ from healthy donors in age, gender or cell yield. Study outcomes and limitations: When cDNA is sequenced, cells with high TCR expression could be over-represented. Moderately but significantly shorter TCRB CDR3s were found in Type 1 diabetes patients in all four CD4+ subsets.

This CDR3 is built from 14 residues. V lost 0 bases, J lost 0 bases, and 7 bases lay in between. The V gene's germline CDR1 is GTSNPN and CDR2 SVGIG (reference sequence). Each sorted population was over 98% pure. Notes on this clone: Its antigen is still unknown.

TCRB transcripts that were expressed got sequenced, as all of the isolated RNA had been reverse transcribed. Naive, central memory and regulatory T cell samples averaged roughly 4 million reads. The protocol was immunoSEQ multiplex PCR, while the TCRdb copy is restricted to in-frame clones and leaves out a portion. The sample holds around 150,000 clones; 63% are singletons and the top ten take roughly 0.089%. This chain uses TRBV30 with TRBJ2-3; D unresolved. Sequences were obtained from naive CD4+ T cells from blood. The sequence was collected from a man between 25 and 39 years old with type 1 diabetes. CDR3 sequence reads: CAWSVGLSTDTQYF. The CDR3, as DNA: TGTGCCTGGAGTGTTGGCCTTAGCACAGATACGCAGTATTTT.